The sequence of this T cell receptor (beta chain) was determined in a study of T-cell reconstitution after alpha-beta-depleted transplantation in children. Study conclusions and caveats: Diversity and T-cell counts at one year after transplant derived mostly from new T cells. The origin of alpha-beta T cells about two months after transplant was reportedly several hundred expanded graft clones. Recipient T cells and thymic progenitors that survived gave rise to the high TCRbeta diversity observed at day 60 in some patients.

The table lists this clonotype with many counts. Its target is unknown. Unique molecular identifiers were used in preparing the TCRbeta library. Using its own MiXCR run on the PCR reads, TCRdb lists one record per CDR3 protein. The sample holds around 800,000 distinct CDR3 sequences, around 17% seen once. The sequenced sample was PBMCs, mostly from graft donor cells, obtained 360 days after TCRalphabeta/CD19-depleted stem cell transplant. This receptor was obtained from a male patient between 5 and 17 years old who had a stem cell transplant for acute lymphoblastic leukemia, so the T cells may come from the graft donor.

CDR3 loop: CASSLYPTAYEQYF. The DNA of the CDR3 is TGTGCCAGCAGCTTATACCCCACAGCCTACGAGCAGTACTTC. The rearrangement uses TRBV7-2 and TRBJ2-7; D uncertain. The CDR3 runs 14 residues. The germline V gene encodes CDR1 SGHTA and CDR2 FQGNSA. V dropped 2 bases and J dropped 2 bases, with 10 bases sitting between them. The full variable domain, in which reference TRBV7-2 and TRBJ2-7 provide the parts outside the CDR3, is GAGVSQSPSNKVTEKGKDVELRCDPISGHTALYWYRQSLGQGLEFLIYFQGNSAPDKSGLPSDRFSAERTGGSVSTLTIQRTQQEDSAVYLCASSLYPTAYEQYFGPGTRLTVT.